These T cell receptor beta chains were read from a single sample in a study of monozygotic twins with inflammatory bowel disease. TCRdb reprocessed the 5' RACE reads, keeping one entry per CDR3 protein, no DNA. The sample has some 400,000 distinct CDR3 sequences, and its top ten clones hold 2% to 2.5%. The sample consisted of blood. Every receptor here comes from a human donor with ulcerative colitis or Crohn's disease, or a healthy co-twin of an affected twin (not recorded which). Each CDR3 is given with its conserved first and last residue. The order of the fields is V gene, J gene, CDR3 protein.

v_call: TRBV20-1
j_call: TRBJ2-7
cdr3_aa: CSAREQGGYEQYF

v_call: TRBV29-1
j_call: TRBJ1-1
cdr3_aa: CSVMGQPSTEAFF

v_call: TRBV14
j_call: TRBJ2-1
cdr3_aa: CASSQDERTGANEQFF

v_call: TRBV24-1
j_call: TRBJ2-3
cdr3_aa: CATSAQEGTTTDTQYF

v_call: TRBV11-2
j_call: TRBJ2-3
cdr3_aa: CASSHKRGLGDTQYF

v_call: TRBV5-1
j_call: TRBJ1-5
cdr3_aa: CASSLVAGRNQPQHF

v_call: TRBV5-1
j_call: TRBJ2-1
cdr3_aa: CATRLAGASYNEQFF

v_call: TRBV7-8
j_call: TRBJ1-5
cdr3_aa: CASSLAIGQFYSNQPQHF

v_call: TRBV6-5
j_call: TRBJ1-4
cdr3_aa: CASSWEEGSTNEKLFF

v_call: TRBV6-2/TRBV6-3
j_call: TRBJ1-2
cdr3_aa: CASSYGGGTYGYTF

v_call: TRBV19
j_call: TRBJ2-1
cdr3_aa: CASSFGGVYNEQFF